Below, 21 T cell receptor beta chains from the same sample are listed, as sequenced in a study of T cells in Graves' hyperthyroidism and ophthalmopathy. From RNA transcripts, TCR beta CDR3 regions were amplified. The TCR CDR3 was amplified in a first-round RT-PCR using the HTBI primer set. TCRdb re-called the multiplex PCR reads with MiXCR, one entry per CDR3 protein. Of more than 450,000 distinct CDR3 sequences listed, roughly 15% were seen once; the top ten hold approximately 13%. Specimen: blood. These receptors all stem from a woman in her thirties or forties with Graves' hyperthyroidism.

This clonotype appeared many times. The chain couples TRBV6-2 or TRBV6-3 to TRBJ2-7, with 13 bases identical to TRBD2. With V trimmed by 2 bases and J by 7 bases, 5 bases remained unmatched. The germline gives CDR1 MNHEY, CDR2 SVGEGT. The CDR3 is 15 amino acids. CDR3 region: CASSYAGLAGYEQYF. In nucleotides, the CDR3 is TGTGCCAGCAGTTACGCGGGACTAGCGGGATATGAGCAGTACTTC.

In this sample, this clonotype turned up many times. The chain joins TRBV29-1 to TRBJ2-2; D tentatively reads TRBD1 or TRBD2 (5 bases each). The CDR3 consists of 14 residues. Trimming removed 0 bases from V and 4 bases from J, with 9 bases in between. CDR1 SQVTM and CDR2 ANQGSEA come from the germline V gene. The CDR3 nucleotides read TGCAGCGTTGAAGATCCCGGGGCCACCGGGGAGCTGTTTTTT. Residues: CSVEDPGATGELFF.

This clonotype was detected many times. The V gene is TRBV12-3 or TRBV12-4, the J gene TRBJ1-2, with D hard to call. CDR3 length equals 13 residues. Trimming pared 5 bases from V and 8 bases from J, leaving 15 bases between. The CDR3 nucleotides read TGTGCCAGCAGTCCCCAGTGGCGGGGAGGCTACACCTTC. Its translation is CASSPQWRGGYTF.

Turning to this clonotype: A clone one base away is much larger, so this may be a read error. V gene TRBV5-6 combines with J gene TRBJ2-5; the D gene could be TRBD1 or TRBD2 (6 bases each). Germline V gene data show CDR1 as SGHDT and CDR2 as YYEEEE. The CDR3 is made up of 15 amino acids. CDR3 loop: CVSSHTEGVEETQYF. DNA for the CDR3: TGTGTCAGCAGTCACACGGAGGGGGTGGAGGAGACCCAGTACTTC.

The sample holds many counts of this clonotype. V and J are TRBV28 and TRBJ1-2; unclear D gene. The V gene's germline CDR1 is MDHEN and CDR2 SYDVKM. This CDR3 is 14 amino acids long. V dropped 6 bases and J dropped 0 bases, with 11 bases sitting between them. CDR3 sequence reads: CASRGPLANYGYTF. Here the CDR3 DNA reads TGTGCCAGCAGAGGACCGCTAGCTAACTATGGCTACACCTTC.

The sample holds many counts of this clonotype. This chain connects TRBV6-1 to TRBJ1-1; TRBD1 aligns across 7 bases. This CDR3 has 14 amino acids. Looked up from germline, CDR1 is MNHNS and CDR2 is SASEGT. Trimming took 4 bases from V and 2 from J; bases not matched to a gene: 4. In DNA, the CDR3 is TGTGCCAGCAGTGGAAGACAGGGAAACACTGAAGCTTTCTTT. This sequence encodes CASSGRQGNTEAFF.

In its sample, this clonotype was seen many times. The rearrangement joins TRBV28 to TRBJ1-5; TRBD1 might be the D (6 bases). The CDR3 has 15 residues. Germline CDR1 is MDHEN and CDR2 is SYDVKM. V was pared by 5 bases and J by 3 bases, with 14 bases between. CDR3 loop: CASSKPTGFNQPQHF. CDR3 DNA: TGTGCCAGCAGTAAACCGACAGGTTTCAATCAGCCCCAGCATTTT.

The CDR3 region has the DNA TGTGCCAGCAGATGGGACAGGGACAATCAGCCCCAGCATTTT. Translating it yields CASRWDRDNQPQHF. This chain uses TRBV12-3 or TRBV12-4 with TRBJ1-5; 9 nucleotides agree with TRBD1. V lost 6 bases and J lost 3; bases outside the gene matches: 3. The CDR3 totals 14 residues.

The table lists this clonotype with many counts. The rearrangement links TRBV7-2 to TRBJ2-1, with 9 bases identical to TRBD1. Trimming at V came to 4 bases and at J to 0 bases, leaving 4 bases not matched to a gene. The CDR3 is 16 residues long. Germline V gene data show CDR1 as SGHTA and CDR2 as FQGNSA. CDR3 sequence reads: CASSSGTGSSYNEQFF. The DNA of the CDR3 is TGTGCCAGCAGCTCGGGGACAGGGAGCTCCTACAATGAGCAGTTCTTC.

This clonotype was found many times. V usage is TRBV5-1 and J usage is TRBJ2-1, with 8 positions matching TRBD2. CDR3 size: 14 residues. Per germline, CDR1 SGHRS and CDR2 YFSETQ. V shed 1 base, J shed 7 bases, and the junction held 4 bases outside the gene matches. The CDR3 reads CASSLPLAGNEQFF. The CDR3 nucleotides are TGCGCCAGCAGCTTGCCCCTAGCGGGTAATGAGCAGTTCTTC.

In its sample, this clonotype was seen many times. The V and J genes are TRBV27 and TRBJ1-4; 8 bases are shared with TRBD1. The germline V gene has CDR1 MNHEY and CDR2 SMNVEV (reference sequence). This CDR3 is built from 17 residues. With V trimmed by 5 bases and J by 8 bases, 16 bases remained unmatched. The DNA for the CDR3 is TGTGCCAGCAGTCCCCTCGGGGTGACAGGGGTTGGGGAAAAACTGTTTTTT. It is translated as CASSPLGVTGVGEKLFF.

At least ten counts were recorded for this clonotype. The chain is built from TRBV5-1 and TRBJ2-1; 8 bases line up with TRBD2. The CDR3 contains 18 residues. After removal of 5 bases from V and 0 bases from J, the junction contained 13 bases not matched to a gene. Germline V gene data show CDR1 as SGHRS and CDR2 as YFSETQ. The CDR3, as DNA: TGCGCCAGCAGGCCGGGACTAGTGGTGTTGGGCTCCTACAATGAGCAGTTCTTC. Residues: CASRPGLVVLGSYNEQFF.

The V call is TRBV20-1, the J call TRBJ2-7; D is perhaps TRBD2 (6 bases). The V and J ends lost 0 bases and 4 bases respectively, with 16 bases between them. CDR1 and CDR2 (germline): DFQATT, SNEGSKA (reference sequence). The CDR3 contains 15 residues. CDR3 DNA: TGCAGTGCTAGAGATCAGGCGGGAAGACTTTACGAGCAGTACTTC. Its protein is CSARDQAGRLYEQYF.

This clonotype was observed a single time. The gene calls are TRBV20-1 and TRBJ2-3; 9 bases are a match to TRBD2. V lost 0 bases to trimming and J lost 4 bases; unmatched junction nucleotides: 2. CDR1 and CDR2 (germline): DFQATT, SNEGSKA (reference sequence). This CDR3 has 14 amino acids. For the CDR3, the DNA is TGCAGTGCTAGAGATGCGGGAGGGGCAGATACGCAGTATTTT. Its protein is CSARDAGGADTQYF.

In this sample, this clonotype turned up many times. The junction departs from the called germline gene at one end, perhaps through a read error. The gene calls are TRBV5-1 and TRBJ2-2; the D gene is possibly TRBD1 (6 bases). The germline gives CDR1 SGHRS, CDR2 YFSETQ. The CDR3 extends over 13 amino acids. CDR3 nucleotide sequence: TGTGCCAGCAGCCTACAGGGTACCGGGGAGCTGTTTTTT. Translation: CASSLQGTGELFF.

The DNA for the CDR3 is TGTGCCAGCAGTTCCGGGGGGGGGAGAGCTTTCTTT. This gives the protein CASSSGGGRAFF. This sequence joins TRBV28 and TRBJ1-1; the D gene is possibly TRBD1 (5 bases). Germline-derived CDR1 and CDR2 are MDHEN and SYDVKM. V lost 4 bases, J lost 10 bases, and 13 bases lay in between. This CDR3 spans 12 amino acids.

The CDR3, as DNA: TGTGCCTGGAGTCTCAACCAGGGTGACGAGCAGTACTTC. Protein product: CAWSLNQGDEQYF. The gene calls are TRBV30 and TRBJ2-7, with a tentative D call TRBD1 (5 bases). CDR3 size: 13 residues. Trimming removed 2 bases at V and 5 bases at J, with 13 bases between. Per the germline V gene, CDR1 is GTSNPN and CDR2 is SVGIG (reference sequence). The complete variable domain, with remaining parts taken from reference TRBV30 and TRBJ2-7, reads SQTIHQWPATLVQPVGSPLSLECTVEGTSNPNLYWYRQAAGRGLQLLFYSVGIGQISSEVPQNLSASRPQDRQFILSSKKLLLSDSGFYLCAWSLNQGDEQYFGPGTRLTVT.

V is TRBV7-3 and J is TRBJ2-1, with a tentative D call TRBD1 (6 bases). Germline values: CDR1 SGHTA, CDR2 FQGTGA. This CDR3 comprises 15 residues. Trimming removed 0 bases from V and 5 bases from J, with 11 bases in between. The CDR3 region has the DNA TGTGCCAGCAGCTTAACCAGGGGAGCTCACAATGAGCAGTTCTTC. It specifies CASSLTRGAHNEQFF.

This clonotype was observed many times. The chain carries TRBV20-1 and TRBJ2-7, with 10 positions matching TRBD2. The V gene's germline CDR1 is DFQATT and CDR2 SNEGSKA (reference sequence). The J segment lost 4 bases and the V segment lost 4 bases, leaving 7 bases of the junction unmatched. There are 14 residues in the CDR3. CDR3 bases: TGCAGTGCTAAGTCCCTAGCGGGAGTGTACGAGCAGTACTTC. This encodes CSAKSLAGVYEQYF.

The gene calls are TRBV20-1 and TRBJ1-1, with D possibly being TRBD1 (6 bases). Germline CDR1 is DFQATT and CDR2 is SNEGSKA (reference sequence). The CDR3 spans 13 residues. Trimming took 3 bases from V and 6 from J, leaving 14 bases between them. The CDR3 reads CSARPQGLAEAFF. The CDR3 DNA reads TGCAGTGCTAGGCCCCAGGGGCTGGCTGAAGCTTTCTTT.

The chain employs TRBV27 and TRBJ2-5, with 13 bases aligning to TRBD2. This CDR3 region has 16 residues. Germline-derived CDR1 and CDR2 are MNHEY and SMNVEV (reference sequence). V trimming: 6 bases; J trimming: 2 bases; junction bases outside the gene matches: 6. The chain's CDR3 is CASRTSGRTLQETQYF. The CDR3 DNA sequence: TGTGCCAGCAGGACTAGCGGGAGGACCTTACAAGAGACCCAGTACTTC.